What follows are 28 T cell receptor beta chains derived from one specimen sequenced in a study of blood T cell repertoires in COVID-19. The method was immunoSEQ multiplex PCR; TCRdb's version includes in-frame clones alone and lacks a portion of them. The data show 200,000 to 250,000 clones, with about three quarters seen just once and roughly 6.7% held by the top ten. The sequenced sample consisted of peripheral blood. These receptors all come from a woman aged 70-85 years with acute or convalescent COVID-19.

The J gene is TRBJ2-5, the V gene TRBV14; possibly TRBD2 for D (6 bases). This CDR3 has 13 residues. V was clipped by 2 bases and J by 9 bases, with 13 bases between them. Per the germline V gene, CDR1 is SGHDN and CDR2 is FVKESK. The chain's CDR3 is CASSQPGSGAQYF. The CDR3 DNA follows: TGTGCCAGCAGCCAACCCGGATCGGGGGCCCAGTACTTC.

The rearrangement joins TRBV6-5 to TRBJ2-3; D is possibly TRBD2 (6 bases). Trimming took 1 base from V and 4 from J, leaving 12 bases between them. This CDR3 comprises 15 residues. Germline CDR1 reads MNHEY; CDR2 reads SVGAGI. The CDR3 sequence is CASSYLRGPPDTQYF. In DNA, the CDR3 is TGTGCCAGCAGTTACTTGCGGGGTCCCCCAGATACGCAGTATTTT.

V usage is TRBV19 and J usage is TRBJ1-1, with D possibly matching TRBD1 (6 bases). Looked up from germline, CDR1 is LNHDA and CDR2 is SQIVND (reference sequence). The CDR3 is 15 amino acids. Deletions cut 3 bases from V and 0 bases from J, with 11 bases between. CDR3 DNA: TGTGCCAGTAGTATTGTCAGGACAGTGAACACTGAAGCTTTCTTT. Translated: CASSIVRTVNTEAFF. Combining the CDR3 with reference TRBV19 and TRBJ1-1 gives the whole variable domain DGGITQSPKYLFRKEGQNVTLSCEQNLNHDAMYWYRQDPGQGLRLIYYSQIVNDFQKGDIAEGYSVSREKKESFPLTVTSAQKNPTAFYLCASSIVRTVNTEAFFGQGTRLTVV.

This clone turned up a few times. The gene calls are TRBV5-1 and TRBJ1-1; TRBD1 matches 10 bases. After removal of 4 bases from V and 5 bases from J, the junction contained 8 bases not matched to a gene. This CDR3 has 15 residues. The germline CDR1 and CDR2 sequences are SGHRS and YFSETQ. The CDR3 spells CASSLLGQGETEAFF. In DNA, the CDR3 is TGCGCCAGCAGCCTACTAGGACAGGGGGAAACTGAAGCTTTCTTT.

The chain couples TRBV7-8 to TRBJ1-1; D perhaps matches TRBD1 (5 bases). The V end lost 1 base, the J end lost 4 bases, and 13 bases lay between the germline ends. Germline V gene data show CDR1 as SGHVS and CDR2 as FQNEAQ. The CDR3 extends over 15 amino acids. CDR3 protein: CASSLVSTRATEAFF. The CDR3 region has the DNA TGTGCCAGCAGCTTAGTATCGACCAGGGCCACTGAAGCTTTCTTT.

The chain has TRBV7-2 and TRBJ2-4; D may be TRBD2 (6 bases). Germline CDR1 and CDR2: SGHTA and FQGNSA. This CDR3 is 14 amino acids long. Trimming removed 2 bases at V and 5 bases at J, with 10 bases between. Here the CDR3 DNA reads TGTGCCAGCAGCTTATGGGAGGCCCAAAACATTCAGTACTTC. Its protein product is CASSLWEAQNIQYF.

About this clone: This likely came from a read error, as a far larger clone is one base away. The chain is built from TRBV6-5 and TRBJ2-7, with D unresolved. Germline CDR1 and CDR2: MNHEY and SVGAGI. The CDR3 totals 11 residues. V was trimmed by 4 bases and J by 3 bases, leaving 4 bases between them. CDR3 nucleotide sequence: TGTGCCAGCAGTTTCCTCTACGAGCAGTACTTC. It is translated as CASSFLYEQYF.

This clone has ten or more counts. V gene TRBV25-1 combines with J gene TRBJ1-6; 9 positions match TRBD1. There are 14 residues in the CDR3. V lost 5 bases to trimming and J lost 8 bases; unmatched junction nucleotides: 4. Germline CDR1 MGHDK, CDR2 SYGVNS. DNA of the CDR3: TGTGCCAGCAGTTGGGACAGGGAAGATTCACCCCTCCACTTT. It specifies CASSWDREDSPLHF. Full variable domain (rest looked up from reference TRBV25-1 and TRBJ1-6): EADIYQTPRYLVIGTGKKITLECSQTMGHDKMYWYQQDPGMELHLIHYSYGVNSTEKGDLSSESTVSRIRTEHFPLTLESARPSHTSQYLCASSWDREDSPLHFGNGTRLTVT.

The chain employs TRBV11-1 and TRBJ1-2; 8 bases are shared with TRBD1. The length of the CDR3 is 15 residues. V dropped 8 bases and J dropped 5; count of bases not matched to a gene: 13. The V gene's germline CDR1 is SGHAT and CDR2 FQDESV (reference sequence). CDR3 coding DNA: TGTGCCAGCGGAACCGGACAGGGAAGGGCTTATGGCTACACCTTC. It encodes CASGTGQGRAYGYTF.

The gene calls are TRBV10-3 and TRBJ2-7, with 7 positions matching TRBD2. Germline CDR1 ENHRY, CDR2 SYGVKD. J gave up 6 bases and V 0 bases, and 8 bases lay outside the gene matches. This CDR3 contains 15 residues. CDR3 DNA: TGTGCCATCAGTGAGTCCTACGAGCGGGGTAGCGAGCAGTACTTC. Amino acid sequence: CAISESYERGSEQYF.

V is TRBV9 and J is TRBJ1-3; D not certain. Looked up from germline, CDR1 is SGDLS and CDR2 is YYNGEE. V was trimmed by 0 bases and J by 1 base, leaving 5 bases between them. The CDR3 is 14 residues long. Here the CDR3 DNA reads TGTGCCAGCAGCGTAGCAGGATCTGGAAACACCATATATTTT. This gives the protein CASSVAGSGNTIYF.

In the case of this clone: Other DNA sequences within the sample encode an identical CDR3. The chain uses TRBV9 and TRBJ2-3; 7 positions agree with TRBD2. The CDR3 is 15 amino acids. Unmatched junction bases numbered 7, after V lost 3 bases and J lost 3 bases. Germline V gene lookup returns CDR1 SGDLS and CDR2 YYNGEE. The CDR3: CASSDRGGSTDTQYF. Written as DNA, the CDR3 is TGTGCCAGCAGCGACCGGGGAGGGTCGACAGATACGCAGTATTTT.

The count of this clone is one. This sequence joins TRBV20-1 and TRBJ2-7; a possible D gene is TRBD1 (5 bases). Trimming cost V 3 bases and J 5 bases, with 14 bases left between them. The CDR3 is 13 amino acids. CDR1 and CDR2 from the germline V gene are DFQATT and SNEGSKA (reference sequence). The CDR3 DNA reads TGCAGTGCTAGTGAACAGGTGACTGACGAGCAGTACTTC. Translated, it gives CSASEQVTDEQYF.

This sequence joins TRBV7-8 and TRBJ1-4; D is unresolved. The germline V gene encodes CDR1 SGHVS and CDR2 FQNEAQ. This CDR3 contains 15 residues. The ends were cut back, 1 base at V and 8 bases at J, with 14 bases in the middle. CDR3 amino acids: CASSLGLLGGEKLFF. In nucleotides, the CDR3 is TGTGCCAGCAGCTTAGGATTGTTAGGAGGAGAAAAACTGTTTTTT.

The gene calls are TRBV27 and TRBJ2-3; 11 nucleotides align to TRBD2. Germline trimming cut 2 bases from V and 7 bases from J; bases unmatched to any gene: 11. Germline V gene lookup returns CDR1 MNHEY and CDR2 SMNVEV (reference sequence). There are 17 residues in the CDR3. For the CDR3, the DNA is TGTGCCAGCAGTTTAGCGGCTAGCGGGGGGAGGTTGAATACGCAGTATTTT. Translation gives CASSLAASGGRLNTQYF.

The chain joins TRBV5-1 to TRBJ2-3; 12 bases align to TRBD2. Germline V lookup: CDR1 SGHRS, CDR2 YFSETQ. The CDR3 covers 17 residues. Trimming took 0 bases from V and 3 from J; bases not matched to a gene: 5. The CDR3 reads CASSLDPGLAGTDTQYF. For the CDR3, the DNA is TGCGCCAGCAGCTTGGACCCTGGACTAGCGGGGACAGATACGCAGTATTTT.

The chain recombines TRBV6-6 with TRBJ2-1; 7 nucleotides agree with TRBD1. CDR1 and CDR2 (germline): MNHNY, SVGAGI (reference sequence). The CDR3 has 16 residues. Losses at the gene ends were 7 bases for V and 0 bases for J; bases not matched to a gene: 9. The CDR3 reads CASIPYRGSSYNEQFF. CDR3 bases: TGTGCCAGCATTCCCTACAGGGGATCCTCCTACAATGAGCAGTTCTTC.

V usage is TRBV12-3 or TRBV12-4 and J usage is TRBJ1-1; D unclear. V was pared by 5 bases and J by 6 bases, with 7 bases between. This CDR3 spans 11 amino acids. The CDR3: CASSTYAEAFF. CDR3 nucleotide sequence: TGTGCCAGCAGTACCTACGCTGAAGCTTTCTTT.

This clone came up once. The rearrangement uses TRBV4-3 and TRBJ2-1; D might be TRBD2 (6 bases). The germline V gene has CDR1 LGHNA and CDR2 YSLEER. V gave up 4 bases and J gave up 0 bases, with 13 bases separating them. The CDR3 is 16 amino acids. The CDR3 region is CASSLRRESSYNEQFF. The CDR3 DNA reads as TGCGCCAGCAGCCTTAGACGGGAGAGCTCCTACAATGAGCAGTTCTTC.

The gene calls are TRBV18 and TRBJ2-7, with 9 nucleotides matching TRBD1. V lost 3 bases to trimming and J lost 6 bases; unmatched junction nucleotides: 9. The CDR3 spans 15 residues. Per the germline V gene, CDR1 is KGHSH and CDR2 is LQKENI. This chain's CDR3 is CASSPQGQGVGEQYF. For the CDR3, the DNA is TGTGCCAGCTCACCTCAGGGACAGGGTGTCGGCGAGCAGTACTTC.

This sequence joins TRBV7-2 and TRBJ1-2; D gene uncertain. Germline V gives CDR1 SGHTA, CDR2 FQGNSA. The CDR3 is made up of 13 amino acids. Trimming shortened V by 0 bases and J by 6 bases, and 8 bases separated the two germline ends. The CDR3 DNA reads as TGTGCCAGCAGCTTAGCGCCCGGGAATGGCTACACCTTC. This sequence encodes CASSLAPGNGYTF.

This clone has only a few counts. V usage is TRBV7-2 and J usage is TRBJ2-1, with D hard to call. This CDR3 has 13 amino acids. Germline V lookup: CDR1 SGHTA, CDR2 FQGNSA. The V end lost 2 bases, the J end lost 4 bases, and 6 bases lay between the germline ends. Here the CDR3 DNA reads TGTGCCAGCAGCTTACAGGTGTACAATGAGCAGTTCTTC. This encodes CASSLQVYNEQFF.

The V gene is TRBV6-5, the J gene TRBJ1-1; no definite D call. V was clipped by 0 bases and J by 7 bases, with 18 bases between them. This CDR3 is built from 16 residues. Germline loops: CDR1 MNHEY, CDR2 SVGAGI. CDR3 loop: CASSYSVRFPPGEAFF. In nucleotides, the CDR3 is TGTGCCAGCAGTTACTCCGTCCGGTTCCCCCCGGGTGAAGCTTTCTTT.

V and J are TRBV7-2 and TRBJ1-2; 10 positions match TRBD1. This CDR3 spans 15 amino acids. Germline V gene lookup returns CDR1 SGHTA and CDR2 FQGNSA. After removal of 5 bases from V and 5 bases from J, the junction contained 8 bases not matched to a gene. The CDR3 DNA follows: TGTGCCAGCAGCCCCGGACAGGGGGGAGGTTATGGCTACACCTTC. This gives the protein CASSPGQGGGYGYTF.

CDR3: CATSPSSTNEKLFF. The CDR3 nucleotides are TGTGCCACCAGCCCGTCCTCAACTAATGAAAAACTGTTTTTT. The genes are TRBV15 and TRBJ1-4, with unresolved D. This CDR3 is built from 14 residues. Trimming cost V 5 bases and J 0 bases, with 7 bases left between them. Germline CDR1 reads LNHNV; CDR2 reads YYDKDF (reference sequence).

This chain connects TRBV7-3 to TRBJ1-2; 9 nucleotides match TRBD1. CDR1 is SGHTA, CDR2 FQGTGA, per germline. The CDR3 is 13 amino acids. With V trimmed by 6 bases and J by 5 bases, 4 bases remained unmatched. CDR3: CASSPGTGYGYTF. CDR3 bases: TGTGCCAGCAGTCCCGGGACAGGGTATGGCTACACCTTC.

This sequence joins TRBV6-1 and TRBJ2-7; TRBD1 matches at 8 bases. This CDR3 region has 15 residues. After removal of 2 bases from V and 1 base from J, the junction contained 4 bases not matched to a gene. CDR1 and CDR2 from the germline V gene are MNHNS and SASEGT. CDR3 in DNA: TGTGCCAGCAGTGAACTCGGACAGGGTTCCTACGAGCAGTACTTC. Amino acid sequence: CASSELGQGSYEQYF.

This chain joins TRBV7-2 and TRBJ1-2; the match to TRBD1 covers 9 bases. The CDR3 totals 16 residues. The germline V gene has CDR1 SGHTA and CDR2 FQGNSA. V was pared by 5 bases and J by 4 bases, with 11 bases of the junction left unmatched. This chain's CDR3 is CASSPRPGTGLYGYTF. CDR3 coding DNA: TGTGCCAGCAGCCCGAGGCCCGGGACAGGGCTCTATGGCTACACCTTC. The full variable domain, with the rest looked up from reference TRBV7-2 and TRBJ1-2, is GAGVSQSPSNKVTEKGKDVELRCDPISGHTALYWYRQSLGQGLEFLIYFQGNSAPDKSGLPSDRFSAERTGGSVSTLTIQRTQQEDSAVYLCASSPRPGTGLYGYTFGSGTRLTVV.